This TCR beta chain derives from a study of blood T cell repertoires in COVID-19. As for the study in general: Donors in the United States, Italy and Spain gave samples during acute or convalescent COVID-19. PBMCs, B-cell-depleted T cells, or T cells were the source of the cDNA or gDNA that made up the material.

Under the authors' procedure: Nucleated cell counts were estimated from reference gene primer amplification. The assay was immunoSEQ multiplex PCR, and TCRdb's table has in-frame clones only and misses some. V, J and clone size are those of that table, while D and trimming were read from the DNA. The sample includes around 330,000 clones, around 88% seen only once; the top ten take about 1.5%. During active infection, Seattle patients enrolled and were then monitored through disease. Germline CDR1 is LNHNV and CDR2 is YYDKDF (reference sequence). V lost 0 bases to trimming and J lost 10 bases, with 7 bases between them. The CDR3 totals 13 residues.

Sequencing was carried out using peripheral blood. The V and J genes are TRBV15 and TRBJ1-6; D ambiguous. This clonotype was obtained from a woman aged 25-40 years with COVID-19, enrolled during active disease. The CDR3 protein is CATSRDARSPLHF. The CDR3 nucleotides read TGTGCCACCAGCAGAGATGCGAGGTCACCCCTCCACTTT.